The clone carrying this T cell receptor (beta chain) was detected a few times. Germline CDR1 DFQATT, CDR2 SNEGSKA (reference sequence). The CDR3 is 16 amino acids. The V and J ends lost 0 bases and 1 base, in that order; junction bases with no gene match: 6. The data originate from a study of spatial heterogeneity in lung cancer. Study as a whole: Where present, follow-up PBMC were sequenced a median of roughly 2 years after resection.

Time point defined: blood at routine non-recurrence follow-up after resection. No cell sorting; template was whole RNA from tumor, lung tissue or PBMC. In TCRdb, the 5' RACE reads were re-called with MiXCR into one record per CDR3 protein. The table has around 110,000 distinct CDR3 sequences, 9.5% to 15% seen once. The sequenced sample was PBMCs, obtained at follow-up. The sequence was obtained from a male donor with early-stage non-small cell lung cancer. The genes are TRBV20-1 and TRBJ2-7; TRBD2 matches 10 bases. This CDR3 reads CSARDATSGVSYEQYF. The CDR3 DNA is TGCAGTGCTAGAGACGCAACTAGCGGGGTTTCCTACGAGCAGTACTTC.